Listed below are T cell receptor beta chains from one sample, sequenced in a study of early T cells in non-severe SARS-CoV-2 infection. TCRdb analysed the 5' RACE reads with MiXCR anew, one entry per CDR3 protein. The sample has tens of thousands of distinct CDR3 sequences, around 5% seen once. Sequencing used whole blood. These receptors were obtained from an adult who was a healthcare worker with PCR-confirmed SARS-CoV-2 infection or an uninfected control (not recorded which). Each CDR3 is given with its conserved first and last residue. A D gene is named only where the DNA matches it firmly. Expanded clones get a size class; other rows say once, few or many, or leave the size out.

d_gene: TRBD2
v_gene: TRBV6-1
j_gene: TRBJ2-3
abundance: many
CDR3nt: TGTGCCAGCAGTGGGCACACTAGCGGGGTTTCTATTAGCACAGATACGCAGTATTTT
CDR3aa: CASSGHTSGVSISTDTQYF

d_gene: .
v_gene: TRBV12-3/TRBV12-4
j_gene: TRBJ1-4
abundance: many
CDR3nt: TGTGCCAGCCAGGACATCTCTAATGAAAAACTGTTTTTT
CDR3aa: CASQDISNEKLFF

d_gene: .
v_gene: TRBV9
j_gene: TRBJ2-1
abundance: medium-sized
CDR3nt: TGTGCCAGCAGCGTGGACGGCCGGTCCTACAATGAGCAGTTCTTC
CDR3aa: CASSVDGRSYNEQFF

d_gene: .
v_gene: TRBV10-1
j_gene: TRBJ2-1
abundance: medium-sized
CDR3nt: TGCGCCAGCAGTGAGTCGCTCAATGAGCAGTTCTTC
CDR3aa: CASSESLNEQFF

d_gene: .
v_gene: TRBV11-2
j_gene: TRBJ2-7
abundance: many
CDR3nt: TGTGCCAGCAGCTTACCCGGGACCGTCATCTACGAGCAGTACTTC
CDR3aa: CASSLPGTVIYEQYF

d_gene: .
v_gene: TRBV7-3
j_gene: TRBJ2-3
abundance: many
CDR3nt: TGTGCCAGCAGCCCGAGAGGCCCTGCAGATACGCAGTATTTT
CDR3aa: CASSPRGPADTQYF

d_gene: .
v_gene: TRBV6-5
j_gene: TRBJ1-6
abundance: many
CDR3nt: TGTGCCAGCCGGAGGGTTCCCGGGACGGATAATTCACCCCTCCACTTT
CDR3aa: CASRRVPGTDNSPLHF

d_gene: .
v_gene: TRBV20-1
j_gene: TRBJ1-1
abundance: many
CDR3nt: TGCAGTGCTAACACGGTGTCGCCGGGGTGGAACACTGAAGCTTTCTTT
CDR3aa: CSANTVSPGWNTEAFF

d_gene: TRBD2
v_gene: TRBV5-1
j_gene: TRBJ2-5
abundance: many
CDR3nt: TGCGCCAGCAGTATAAGCGGGAGGGCCCCGGCGCAAGAGACCCAGTACTTC
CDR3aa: CASSISGRAPAQETQYF

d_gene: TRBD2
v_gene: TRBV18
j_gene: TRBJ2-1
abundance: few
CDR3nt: TGTGCCAGCTCACGCCTACTAGCGGGAGGAGGCAATGAGCAGTTCTTC
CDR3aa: CASSRLLAGGGNEQFF

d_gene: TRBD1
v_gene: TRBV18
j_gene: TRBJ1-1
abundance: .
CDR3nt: TGTGCCAGCACACCACTAAGGGGACAGGGTTTAGCCTTTGCGGACACTGAAGCTTTCTTT
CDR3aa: CASTPLRGQGLAFADTEAFF

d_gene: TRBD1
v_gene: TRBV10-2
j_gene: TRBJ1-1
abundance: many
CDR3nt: TGCGCCAGCAGTGGGAGGACAGGGCAGACTGAAGCTTTCTTT
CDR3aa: CASSGRTGQTEAFF

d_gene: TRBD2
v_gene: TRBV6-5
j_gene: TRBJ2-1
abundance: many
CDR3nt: TGTGCCAGCAGCCCGACTAGCGGGAGGATAAACAATGAGCAGTTCTTC
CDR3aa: CASSPTSGRINNEQFF

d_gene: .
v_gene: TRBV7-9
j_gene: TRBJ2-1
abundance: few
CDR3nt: TGTGCCAGCAGCCCTTACTCGACGGGAGACTACAATGAGCAGTTCTTC
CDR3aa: CASSPYSTGDYNEQFF

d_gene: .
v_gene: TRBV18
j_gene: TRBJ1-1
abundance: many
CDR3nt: TGTGCCAGCTCACCGTCGCCAGGGGCTACTATGAACACTGAAGCTTTCTTT
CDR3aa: CASSPSPGATMNTEAFF

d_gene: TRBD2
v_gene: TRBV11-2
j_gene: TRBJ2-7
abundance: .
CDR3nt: TGTGCCAGCAGCTTAGTACCTGGACTAGCGGCTTCCTACGAGCAGTACTTC
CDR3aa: CASSLVPGLAASYEQYF

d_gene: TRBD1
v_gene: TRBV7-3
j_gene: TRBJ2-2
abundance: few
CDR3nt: TGTGCCAGCAGCCTTACTGCCGGACAGGGGCTACCGAACACCGGGGAGCTGTTTTTT
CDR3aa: CASSLTAGQGLPNTGELFF